One sample yielded the 21 T cell receptor beta chains listed below, sequenced in a study of blood T cell repertoires in COVID-19. The method was immunoSEQ multiplex PCR; TCRdb's version includes in-frame clones alone and lacks a portion of them. The sample shows about 200,000 clones, approximately 80% of them seen only once. Sequencing was performed on peripheral blood. The source of these receptors is a human donor in a cohort sampled during active COVID-19.

The chain recombines TRBV11-2 with TRBJ2-3; 14 nucleotides match TRBD2. This CDR3 is built from 19 residues. After removal of 5 bases from V and 2 bases from J, the junction contained 12 bases not matched to a gene. CDR1 and CDR2 from the germline V gene are SGHAT and FQNNGV. The CDR3 is CASSQRRGTSGRITDTQYF. The CDR3 coding sequence is TGTGCCAGCAGCCAACGAAGGGGGACTAGCGGGAGAATCACAGATACGCAGTATTTT.

The genes are TRBV5-1 and TRBJ2-7; a weak D match, TRBD1 (7 bases). The CDR3 has 17 amino acids. CDR1 is SGHRS, CDR2 YFSETQ, per germline. V dropped 2 bases and J dropped 6 bases, with 24 bases sitting between them. The chain's CDR3 is CASSFLGLRQGKSEQYF. The CDR3 bases are TGCGCCAGCAGCTTTTTGGGACTGCGACAGGGTAAATCCGAGCAGTACTTC.

V gene TRBV30 combines with J gene TRBJ2-3; 10 positions match TRBD2. This CDR3 is 14 amino acids long. CDR1 GTSNPN and CDR2 SVGIG come from the germline V gene (reference sequence). V was pared by 4 bases and J by 6 bases, with 7 bases of the junction left unmatched. The CDR3 DNA reads as TGTGCCTGGACTAGCGGGAGTTCCGAGGATACGCAGTATTTT. Amino acids: CAWTSGSSEDTQYF. The full variable domain, completed using reference TRBV30 and TRBJ2-3, is SQTIHQWPATLVQPVGSPLSLECTVEGTSNPNLYWYRQAAGRGLQLLFYSVGIGQISSEVPQNLSASRPQDRQFILSSKKLLLSDSGFYLCAWTSGSSEDTQYFGPGTRLTVL.

V usage is TRBV19 and J usage is TRBJ2-2; 9 positions agree with TRBD1. The germline V gene has CDR1 LNHDA and CDR2 SQIVND (reference sequence). The CDR3 is made up of 14 amino acids. The J segment lost 0 bases and the V segment lost 8 bases, leaving 1 base of the junction unmatched. CDR3 sequence: CASRQGANTGELFF. CDR3 sequence (DNA): TGTGCCAGTCGACAGGGGGCGAACACCGGGGAGCTGTTTTTT. The full variable domain, completed using reference TRBV19 and TRBJ2-2, is DGGITQSPKYLFRKEGQNVTLSCEQNLNHDAMYWYRQDPGQGLRLIYYSQIVNDFQKGDIAEGYSVSREKKESFPLTVTSAQKNPTAFYLCASRQGANTGELFFGEGSRLTVL.

The chain couples TRBV27 to TRBJ1-5, with TRBD1 matching 7 bases. The CDR3 is 14 amino acids. CDR1 is MNHEY and CDR2 is SMNVEV in the germline V gene (reference sequence). V trimming: 5 bases; J trimming: 4 bases; junction bases outside the gene matches: 5. CDR3 residues: CASSGDSANQPQHF. DNA of the CDR3: TGTGCCAGCAGTGGGGACAGCGCGAATCAGCCCCAGCATTTT.

The J gene is TRBJ2-1, the V gene TRBV11-2; D gene uncertain. CDR1 SGHAT and CDR2 FQNNGV come from the germline V gene. V was trimmed by 6 bases and J by 0 bases, leaving 15 bases between them. The CDR3 is made up of 16 amino acids. The CDR3 region has the DNA TGTGCCAGCAGACACTCGTACAGATACTCCTACAATGAGCAGTTCTTC. It is translated as CASRHSYRYSYNEQFF.

The V call is TRBV6-1, the J call TRBJ2-1; TRBD1 is a possible D gene (5 bases). V was clipped by 5 bases and J by 8 bases, with 16 bases between them. Germline CDR1 is MNHNS and CDR2 is SASEGT. This CDR3 region has 14 residues. The CDR3 region is CASSRGRVGDEQFF. The DNA of the CDR3 is TGTGCCAGCAGTAGGGGCAGGGTAGGGGATGAGCAGTTCTTC.

This chain connects TRBV2 to TRBJ2-7, with 12 bases aligning to TRBD1. From germline, CDR1 is SNHLY and CDR2 FYNNEI. CDR3 size: 15 residues. The V and J ends lost 6 bases and 3 bases, in that order; junction bases with no gene match: 6. In DNA, the CDR3 is TGTGCCAGCAGGCTGGGACAGGGGGCCCACTACGAGCAGTACTTC. It specifies CASRLGQGAHYEQYF.

This clone was recorded once. The chain employs TRBV19 and TRBJ2-3; 12 bases are shared with TRBD2. The CDR3 is 17 amino acids. Germline trimming cut 2 bases from V and 2 bases from J; bases unmatched to any gene: 5. Germline CDR1 is LNHDA and CDR2 is SQIVND (reference sequence). The CDR3 region has the DNA TGTGCCAGTAGTATAAATGGACTAGCGGGAACCACAGATACGCAGTATTTT. Translated, it gives CASSINGLAGTTDTQYF.

The J gene is TRBJ2-6, the V gene TRBV27, with D possibly matching TRBD1 (6 bases). The germline V and J ends were trimmed by 7 bases and 0 bases, with 13 bases remaining between them. Per germline, CDR1 MNHEY and CDR2 SMNVEV (reference sequence). The CDR3 sequence is 16 residues long. The CDR3 nucleotides are TGTGCCAGCACCCGGGACAATTACTCTGGGGCCAACGTCCTGACTTTC. Translating gives CASTRDNYSGANVLTF.

The chain recombines TRBV24-1 with TRBJ2-7; the D gene is possibly TRBD1 (5 bases). Looked up from germline, CDR1 is KGHDR and CDR2 is SFDVKD. The CDR3 covers 14 residues. The V end lost 1 base, the J end lost 2 bases, and 8 bases lay between the germline ends. The CDR3, as DNA: TGTGCCACCAGTGATTTAGGACAACCCTACGAGCAGTACTTC. Protein sequence: CATSDLGQPYEQYF.

The chain employs TRBV28 and TRBJ1-1; D may be TRBD1 (6 bases). The CDR3 extends over 15 amino acids. Trimming took off 11 bases at V and 1 base at J, with 20 bases between the two ends. CDR1 MDHEN and CDR2 SYDVKM come from the germline V gene. CDR3 amino acids: CAGSKGEGPNTEAFF. In DNA, the CDR3 is TGTGCCGGCTCCAAGGGGGAGGGGCCGAACACTGAAGCTTTCTTT.

This clone turned up a few times. The rearrangement links TRBV5-4 to TRBJ2-7, with TRBD2 matching over 10 bases. J was trimmed by 3 bases and V by 5 bases; bases with no gene match: 8. The length of the CDR3 is 15 residues. In germline, CDR1 is SGHNT, CDR2 YYREEE (reference sequence). The CDR3 region has the DNA TGTGCCAGCAGTTCAGCGACTAGCGGGCACTACGAGCAGTACTTC. Protein product: CASSSATSGHYEQYF.

This chain connects TRBV18 to TRBJ1-2, with D unresolved. Germline V gene lookup returns CDR1 KGHSH and CDR2 LQKENI. Trimming removed 6 bases from V and 5 bases from J, with 19 bases in between. The CDR3 spans 15 residues. CDR3 nucleotides: TGTGCCAGCTCCGCATGGCCCGGGAAGTCGTATGGCTACACCTTC. Translated: CASSAWPGKSYGYTF.

The table lists this clone with a count of one. The gene calls are TRBV28 and TRBJ1-5; D perhaps matches TRBD1 (6 bases). The CDR3 is 16 residues long. Germline V CDR1 and CDR2: MDHEN, SYDVKM. V was clipped by 4 bases and J by 3 bases, with 16 bases between them. The DNA for the CDR3 is TGTGCCAGCAGTTCCCTTGGAGGGGGGGCCAATCAGCCCCAGCATTTT. As protein: CASSSLGGGANQPQHF.

The chain has TRBV18 and TRBJ1-2, with D tentatively TRBD1 (6 bases). This CDR3 comprises 13 residues. The germline V gene has CDR1 KGHSH and CDR2 LQKENI. V was shortened by 4 bases and J by 4 bases, with 10 bases between the two germline ends. CDR3 sequence reads: CASSQQQGYGYTF. CDR3 DNA sequence: TGTGCCAGCTCACAACAACAGGGCTATGGCTACACCTTC.

The J gene is TRBJ1-3, the V gene TRBV19; 9 bases map to TRBD1. After removal of 6 bases from V and 1 base from J, the junction contained 1 base not matched to a gene. This CDR3 is built from 14 residues. In germline, CDR1 is LNHDA, CDR2 SQIVND (reference sequence). The CDR3 DNA reads as TGTGCCAGTAGGGGACAGGGTTCTGGAAACACCATATATTTT. Protein product: CASRGQGSGNTIYF.

This chain links TRBV28 with TRBJ2-5, with 7 positions matching TRBD1. CDR3 size: 17 residues. The V gene's germline CDR1 is MDHEN and CDR2 SYDVKM. The V and J ends lost 5 bases and 1 base, in that order; junction bases with no gene match: 13. CDR3 amino acids: CASSQLPPTGPQETQYF. CDR3 in DNA: TGTGCCAGCAGTCAGCTCCCCCCGACAGGGCCCCAAGAGACCCAGTACTTC.

This rearrangement joins TRBV14 to TRBJ2-6; maybe TRBD2 (5 bases). This CDR3 region has 15 residues. The V gene lost 5 bases and the J gene lost 4 bases, with 12 bases spanning the gap. CDR1 SGHDN and CDR2 FVKESK come from the germline V gene. The CDR3 is CASSRGFTGANVLTF. The DNA of the CDR3 is TGTGCCAGCAGCAGAGGGTTCACGGGGGCCAACGTCCTGACTTTC.

V and J are TRBV10-3 and TRBJ2-7; 7 nucleotides line up with TRBD2. Germline CDR1 ENHRY, CDR2 SYGVKD. The CDR3 is made up of 15 amino acids. With 7 bases clipped from V and 2 bases from J, the junction kept 11 bases outside the gene matches. CDR3 coding DNA: TGTGCCATCATGGAGGGAGGGACTCAGCCCTACGAGCAGTACTTC. It specifies CAIMEGGTQPYEQYF.

The chain recombines TRBV10-1 with TRBJ2-2, with 10 bases matching TRBD2. The germline V gene has CDR1 WNHNN and CDR2 SYGVQD (reference sequence). This CDR3 spans 17 amino acids. V trimming: 3 bases; J trimming: 6 bases; junction bases outside the gene matches: 10. DNA of the CDR3: TGCGCCAGCAGTGATGGGCTAGCGGGAGACGGCGCCGGGGAGCTGTTTTTT. This encodes CASSDGLAGDGAGELFF.